This T cell receptor (beta chain) was retrieved from a study of cytomegalovirus exposure and HLA in healthy donors (dated by TCRdb to 2015 to 2018). Study-wide context: An earlier analysis of some 600 of the donors reported 276 Gb of sequence data and 95 million to 130 million unique TCR beta sequences obtained from around 170 million T cells. An early release covering about 600 HLA-typed donors comprised about 310 gigabases of sequencing data and around 85 million unique TCR sequences. Of the roughly 390 genotyped donors, about 84% fell in the genetic ancestry cluster associated with self-reported Caucasian donors. The aim of the study was to test whether cataloging public T cell receptors could identify signatures of past pathogen exposure. The study used immunosequencing to profile the T cell repertoires of 600 to 850 subjects and linked those repertoires to cytomegalovirus serostatus. Besides the first cohort of under 700 subjects, a separate validation cohort made up of roughly 120 different subjects was used. High-throughput TCR immunosequencing, statistical association of individual TCRs with disease status, and machine learning were combined to predict cytomegalovirus infection status. In a later analysis, previously published TCR beta repertoires from several hundred donors were re-analyzed and high-resolution HLA genotyping was added so that TCR occurrence patterns could be studied. The later analysis used no new phenotypic data to find candidate immune exposures, relying instead on TCR beta sequences and their occurrence across donors. An earlier analysis of roughly 600 of the donors used high-throughput TCR beta sequencing to judge whether each TCR beta V gene segment behaved as functional or pseudogenic. Donor age, sex, ethnicity and CMV serostatus were compiled together with the repertoire data. A later genetic analysis took genome-wide SNP genotypes for about 55% of the 666 donors and used that subset as a discovery cohort. Every discovery cohort repertoire had been produced on one sequencing platform. Class I and class II HLA loci were covered by the typing at four-digit resolution. Typing coverage varied by locus: 629-630 donors for A, B, C, DRB1 and DQB1; 522 for DQA1; 600 to 610 for DPA1; around 490 for DPB1. Roughly five DR-DQ haplotypes were handled as single units for association and clustering because linkage in the cohort was strong. Across some 400 genotyped donors of the cohort, an average of about 200,000 unique TCR beta nucleotide sequences per donor were sequenced, and roughly a sixth of those sequences were non-productive. Overall study results and their limits: A group of highly shared sequence variants was considered likely to be a technical artifact of the sequencing pipeline. A later genetic analysis associated a missense DCLRE1C variant with V-gene and J-gene trimming of TCR beta chains, and an independent cohort replicated the association. In this cohort, only TCR beta chains were sequenced, and detectable features were limited by the absence of alpha or paired-chain data. In an earlier analysis of approximately 590 of the donors, most TCR beta V segments appeared in productive rearrangements about 87% or about 30% of the time, broadly matching IMGT annotations. A further reported finding was that TCR beta sequences accurately predicted the HLA-A and HLA-B alleles for most subjects in the first cohort. Sequencing depth was assumed to be roughly uniform across donors in the presence/absence analyses, though that assumption may not hold. Compared with equally common non-associated chains, HLA-associated TCR beta chains in a later analysis were more clonally expanded and had lower generation probabilities. A later analysis found that TCR association rates varied across HLA loci, with DRB1 alleles showing the most associated TCRs and HLA-C alleles the fewest. Because counts were too low, around 17 rarely observed V segments, including chromosome 9 orphons, were left out of the earlier analysis of 500 to 650 of the donors. The 87-base-pair reads could not distinguish some IMGT-functional V segments, including TRBV6-2 and TRBV6-3, so those segments were excluded. In a later analysis, some 17,000 TCR beta sequences were associated with specific HLA alleles at a false discovery rate of 0.05. A few of the identified cytomegalovirus-associated TCR beta chains were confirmed in vitro to be specific for cytomegalovirus antigens. A total of fewer than 200 TCR beta chains were listed by the study as associated with cytomegalovirus. In both the original and validation cohorts, the classifier was reported to diagnose cytomegalovirus status with high specificity and sensitivity. When HLA alleles, especially DR and DQ, strongly co-occurred, attributing TCR associations to individual alleles was difficult. According to the authors, the approach could potentially be generalized to other disease states and immunological phenotypes. Correlated functional status among segregating V segments might be attributable to linkage disequilibrium, but an unknown experimental factor could not be ruled out. A later analysis found that most CMV-associated TCR beta chains appeared HLA-restricted, with HLA associations seemingly driven largely by CMV exposure. A later genetic analysis reported fewer N-insertions in productive TCRs among donors in an Asian-associated ancestry cluster than the roughly 620-donor mean. Because HLA typing was unavailable for some donors at each locus, only the typed subset was used in association tests. Across donors, most TCR sequences were observed very rarely, whereas some public TCRs were present in many individuals. For the cohort, immune exposure information was limited to CMV serostatus. In a later analysis, several top co-occurrence clusters were reported to appear linked to parvovirus B19, influenza, CMV and Epstein-Barr virus.

There are 14 amino acids in the CDR3, from cysteine to phenylalanine inclusive. Only the CDR3 region is kept as DNA, spanning 42 bases read in frame from base 1. Per the germline V gene, SGHRS is the CDR1 and YFSETQ is the CDR2. V is shortened by 2 bases, J by 1 base, and the region joining them spans 9 bases. The cohort was made up of 500 to 850 healthy bone marrow donors. Cohort members were all nominally healthy when sampled, although unrecorded immune exposures were likely present. The donor was CMV seropositive and was included in the group of 289 seropositive cohort members. A peripheral blood sample was provided by each donor, and peripheral blood mononuclear cells were used for TCR beta sequencing. The Qiagen DNeasy Blood Extraction Kit was used to extract genomic DNA from the blood cell samples. Receptor amplification or capture employed the immunoSEQ multiplex PCR assay. The multiplex PCR relied on a mix of 60 forward primers for TCR Vbeta segments and 13 reverse primers for TCR Jbeta segments. The CDR3 region of rearranged TCR beta genes was amplified from genomic DNA by a multiplex PCR assay. The Illumina HiSeq System was used to sequence the amplified TCR beta libraries as 87-base-pair reads. In the source study's methods: A later analysis counted around 72 million unique TCR beta chains across the 550 to 750 repertoires, and roughly 10 million of these chains were shared by at least two donors. To remove PCR and sequencing errors, raw reads were error-corrected and collapsed into unique sequences using a nearest-neighbor algorithm that merged closely related sequences. V, D and J gene segments were assigned by aligning CDR3 sequences to IMGT reference sequences. Each retained sequence needed at least a six-nucleotide match to both a V gene segment and a J gene segment. A rearrangement was called productive if the CDR3 had no stop codons and remained in frame with V and J, and every other rearrangement was called non-productive. CDR3 was defined according to IMGT convention as the region running from the second conserved V-encoded cysteine to the conserved J-encoded phenylalanine. The earlier analysis of approximately 590 of the donors excluded any sequence lacking an unambiguous match to a single V gene segment. An earlier analysis of a few hundred of the donors classified V segments as functional when productive rearrangements were above 56.7% and as segregating when the standard deviation between donors was above 5%. A statistical classification framework was built to diagnose cytomegalovirus status from the catalog of TCR beta chain sequences. In a later analysis, TCR nucleotide sequences were compared against IMGT/GENE-DB human TR gene sequences so that V and J genes could be assigned. Using the TCRdist pipeline, a later analysis assigned CDR3 sequences along with most-parsimonious VDJ recombination scenarios. In a later analysis, every TCR beta chain was defined by the combination of its CDR3 amino acid sequence and its V-gene family, and reads without a unique V-gene family were dropped. As a way to deal with suspected cross-contamination and a sequencing artifact, a later analysis dropped approximately 570 nucleotide sequences that were highly shared and had low generation probability. A later analysis calculated a clonal expansion index for each public chain from normalized within-repertoire ranks of inferred template counts. A later analysis computed generation probabilities with a VDJ recombination model fitted to out-of-frame rearrangements, and checked the results against IGoR. In a later analysis, hypergeometric tests were used to score TCR-TCR, TCR-HLA and TCR-CMV co-occurrence, with a repertoire-size bias correction applied to TCR pairs. A later analysis estimated false discovery rates by permuting HLA or CMV assignments 20 times. In a later analysis, co-occurring TCRs were grouped with DBSCAN, and TCRdist sequence similarity was added when clustering was performed within HLA-allele-positive subsets. Co-occurrence clustering excluded repertoires with fewer than 30,000 or more than 120,000 public chains, plus five with anomalous nucleotide sharing. Entries here come from immuneACCESS through TCRdb and include only in-frame sequences with V and J called. Some clones fail to appear in such tables; in the studies checked, an unresolved V gene covers under half of the shortfall, and the cause of the remainder is unknown. V and J calls and clone size are as listed in that table; D and trimming were resolved from the DNA. The sample table lists 150,000 to 200,000 clones, around four fifths of them with a count of one. Of the sample, around 4.9% is held by the ten largest clones.

With regard to this clone: It lacks a known antigen. No much larger clone exists at a distance of one base, and base qualities are not known.

The chain links TRBV5-1 with TRBJ1-1; perhaps TRBD1 is the D gene, with 5 bases matching. This TCR was recovered from a girl under 18 in good health and CMV-seropositive. The sequencing input was PBMCs. The CDR3 corresponds to CASSLGGTNTEAFF. The DNA sequence reads TGCGCCAGCAGCTTAGGCGGGACGAACACTGAAGCTTTCTTT.